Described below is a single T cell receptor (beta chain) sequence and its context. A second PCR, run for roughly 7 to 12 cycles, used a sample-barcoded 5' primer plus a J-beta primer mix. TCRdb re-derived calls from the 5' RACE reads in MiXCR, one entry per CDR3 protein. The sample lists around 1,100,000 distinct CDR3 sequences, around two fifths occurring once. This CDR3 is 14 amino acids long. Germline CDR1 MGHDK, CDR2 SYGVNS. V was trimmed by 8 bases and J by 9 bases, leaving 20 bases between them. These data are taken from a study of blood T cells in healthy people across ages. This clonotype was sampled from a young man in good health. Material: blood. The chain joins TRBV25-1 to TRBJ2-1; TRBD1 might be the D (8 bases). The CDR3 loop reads CASDRGQGGSEQFF. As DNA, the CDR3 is TGTGCCAGCGATCGAGGACAGGGAGGGAGTGAGCAGTTCTTC.